A single sample is the source of the 19 T cell receptor beta chains below, sequenced in a study of T cells in localized non-small cell lung cancer. Repertoires were generated with immunoSEQ multiplex PCR, while TCRdb's copy carries only in-frame clones and drops some. The sample has 75,000 to 80,000 clones; 80% are singletons. Sequenced material: peripheral blood, taken before any cancer treatment. The receptors shown here come from a female donor of 60 years or more with stage I lung adenocarcinoma.

The chain recombines TRBV7-2 with TRBJ2-3; D unresolved. CDR3 size: 13 residues. Looked up from germline, CDR1 is SGHTA and CDR2 is FQGNSA. V lost 1 base, J lost 1 base, and 3 bases lay in between. This CDR3 reads CASSLGRTDTQYF. The CDR3, as DNA: TGTGCCAGCAGCTTAGGCCGCACAGATACGCAGTATTTT.

V usage is TRBV6-5 and J usage is TRBJ2-1; TRBD1 is a possible D gene (7 bases). CDR3 length: 14 amino acids. Germline lookup yields CDR1 MNHEY and CDR2 SVGAGI. The V gene lost 8 bases and the J gene lost 5 bases, with 16 bases spanning the gap. CDR3 sequence reads: CASSGGRPHNEQFF. The CDR3 region has the DNA TGTGCCAGCTCAGGGGGGAGGCCCCACAATGAGCAGTTCTTC.

V is TRBV5-8 and J is TRBJ1-3; D not certain. Germline loops: CDR1 SGHTS, CDR2 YDEGEE. The CDR3 is 15 residues long. V was trimmed by 2 bases and J by 0 bases, leaving 9 bases between them. This chain's CDR3 is CASSFGGNSGNTIYF. The CDR3 DNA sequence: TGTGCCAGCAGCTTCGGCGGAAACTCTGGAAACACCATATATTTT.

This clone was found many times. The chain joins TRBV6-1 to TRBJ1-4; the D gene is possibly TRBD1 (6 bases). This CDR3 is built from 15 residues. Trimming took off 5 bases at V and 8 bases at J, with 18 bases between the two ends. Germline V lookup: CDR1 MNHNS, CDR2 SASEGT. CDR3: CASSKTDSPSEKLFF. CDR3 coding DNA: TGTGCCAGCAGTAAAACGGACAGCCCGTCGGAAAAACTGTTTTTT.

The table lists this clone with a few counts. The chain is built from TRBV19 and TRBJ1-1; the D is unclear. CDR1 and CDR2 from the germline V gene are LNHDA and SQIVND (reference sequence). CDR3 length: 12 amino acids. Trimming pared 9 bases from V and 0 bases from J, leaving 8 bases between. This CDR3 is CASVALNTEAFF. The DNA for the CDR3 is TGTGCCAGCGTGGCGCTGAACACTGAAGCTTTCTTT.

This clone has just one count. V and J are TRBV4-2 and TRBJ1-3; D ambiguous. Germline CDR1 is LGHNA and CDR2 is YNFKEQ. V lost 0 bases and J 2 bases, leaving 8 bases between the germline ends. The CDR3 is 15 amino acids. DNA for the CDR3: TGTGCCAGCAGCCAAGATTGGGGTACTGGAAACACCATATATTTT. Translating gives CASSQDWGTGNTIYF.

This chain connects TRBV21-1 to TRBJ2-7; the listed D gene, TRBD2, was not tested against the DNA. TRBV21-1 is a pseudogene. This CDR3 spans 14 amino acids. CDR3 sequence: CACAVLAYSYEQYF. DNA of the CDR3: TGTGCCTGCGCGGTCCTAGCGTACTCCTACGAGCAGTACTTC.

The chain employs TRBV12-5 and TRBJ2-7, with D unclear. Trimming removed 2 bases at V and 4 bases at J, with 3 bases between. CDR3 size: 11 residues. Germline loops: CDR1 LGHNT, CDR2 FRNRAP. CDR3 DNA sequence: TGTGCTAGTGGTTTGCTTTACGAGCAGTACTTC. Amino acid sequence: CASGLLYEQYF. The whole variable domain, filled in from reference TRBV12-5 and TRBJ2-7, reads DARVTQTPRHKVTEMGQEVTMRCQPILGHNTVFWYRQTMMQGLELLAYFRNRAPLDDSGMPKDRFSAEMPDATLATLKIQPSEPRDSAVYFCASGLLYEQYFGPGTRLTVT.

The chain carries TRBV9 and TRBJ2-3, with 7 bases aligning to TRBD2. CDR1 and CDR2 (germline): SGDLS, YYNGEE. Unmatched junction bases numbered 1, after V lost 2 bases and J lost 4 bases. The CDR3 has 13 amino acids. The CDR3 coding sequence is TGTGCCAGCAGCGTGGGAGGGGCAGATACGCAGTATTTT. Translating gives CASSVGGADTQYF.

The rearrangement links TRBV7-2 to TRBJ1-4; tentative D call: TRBD1 (5 bases). Per the germline V gene, CDR1 is SGHTA and CDR2 is FQGNSA. This CDR3 contains 15 residues. V lost 5 bases, J lost 3 bases, and 13 bases lay in between. The CDR3 is CASSLEGQANEKLFF. Written as DNA, the CDR3 is TGTGCCAGCAGCCTAGAGGGGCAGGCTAATGAAAAACTGTTTTTT.

The V gene is TRBV5-4, the J gene TRBJ2-7; 8 nucleotides align to TRBD1. Germline CDR1 reads SGHNT; CDR2 reads YYREEE (reference sequence). Trimming removed 0 bases from V and 4 bases from J; junction bases left unmatched: 12. CDR3 length: 17 amino acids. CDR3 residues: CASSLAMAGGPSYEQYF. The DNA of the CDR3 is TGTGCCAGCAGCTTGGCCATGGCAGGGGGCCCTTCTTACGAGCAGTACTTC.

The chain couples TRBV27 to TRBJ2-1; no reliable D call. V gave up 6 bases and J gave up 0 bases, with 9 bases separating them. CDR1 and CDR2 (germline): MNHEY, SMNVEV (reference sequence). The CDR3 has 14 residues. CDR3 nucleotides: TGTGCCAGCAGCCCTAGGAGCTCCTACAATGAGCAGTTCTTC. Protein: CASSPRSSYNEQFF.

The gene calls are TRBV10-3 and TRBJ2-5, with D tentatively TRBD2 (6 bases). V was pared by 0 bases and J by 5 bases, with 10 bases between. The CDR3 is made up of 14 amino acids. The germline CDR1 and CDR2 sequences are ENHRY and SYGVKD. CDR3 protein: CAISESGGRETQYF. The CDR3 DNA reads TGTGCCATCAGTGAGTCGGGAGGTAGGGAGACCCAGTACTTC.

J is TRBJ2-1 and V is TRBV4-2, with 7 bases aligning to TRBD1. The CDR3 extends over 17 amino acids. V lost 1 base to trimming and J lost 2 bases; unmatched junction nucleotides: 8. Germline V gives CDR1 LGHNA, CDR2 YNFKEQ. As DNA, the CDR3 is TGTGCCAGCAGCCAAGGGTACAGGGGCCCCACCTACAATGAGCAGTTCTTC. It encodes CASSQGYRGPTYNEQFF.

The chain couples TRBV10-3 to TRBJ2-3; D possibly matches TRBD1 or TRBD2 (5 bases each). V shed 7 bases and J shed 10 bases, with 18 bases lying between them. The germline gives CDR1 ENHRY, CDR2 SYGVKD. The CDR3 extends over 13 amino acids. The CDR3 sequence: CAITRDVGRAQYF. The CDR3 bases are TGTGCCATCACTCGGGACGTTGGCAGGGCGCAGTATTTT.

V and J are TRBV11-2 and TRBJ2-1; the D gene is possibly TRBD1 (5 bases). The V gene's germline CDR1 is SGHAT and CDR2 FQNNGV. This CDR3 spans 14 amino acids. The ends were cut back, 0 bases at V and 11 bases at J, with 14 bases in the middle. CDR3 amino acids: CASSLDLGQPQQFF. CDR3 DNA: TGTGCCAGCAGCTTAGATCTGGGGCAACCTCAGCAGTTCTTC.

V gene TRBV5-1 combines with J gene TRBJ2-3; D possibly uses TRBD1 or TRBD2 (5 bases each). There are 18 residues in the CDR3. Trimming shortened V by 0 bases and J by 0 bases, and 17 bases separated the two germline ends. The germline gives CDR1 SGHRS, CDR2 YFSETQ. The CDR3 reads CASSLGWGSGPSTDTQYF. Written as DNA, the CDR3 is TGCGCCAGCAGCTTGGGATGGGGGAGCGGACCTAGCACAGATACGCAGTATTTT.

Notes on this clone: One end of the junction fails to match germline, which may point to a read error. The CDR3 loop reads CASSLDSGRGRNF. The CDR3 nucleotides are TGTGCCAGCAGCTTAGATTCAGGGCGCGGGAGGAACTTC. The chain links TRBV11-2 to TRBJ2-5, with 8 nucleotides matching TRBD2. Germline CDR1 is SGHAT and CDR2 is FQNNGV. The CDR3 runs to 13 residues.

V usage is TRBV30 and J usage is TRBJ2-7; D tentatively reads TRBD1 or TRBD2 (7 bases each). In germline, CDR1 is GTSNPN, CDR2 SVGIG (reference sequence). CDR3 length: 15 amino acids. Between the trimmed V and J ends, which lost 1 base and 0 bases, there was a span of 13 bases. CDR3 region: CAWSGGGQSSYEQYF. CDR3 nucleotides: TGTGCCTGGAGTGGGGGGGGACAGAGCTCCTACGAGCAGTACTTC.